This entry lists 3 T cell receptor beta chains sequenced from one sample in a study of blood T cell repertoires in COVID-19 (dated by TCRdb to the early 2020s). Libraries were made using the immunoSEQ multiplex PCR assay. The immuneACCESS repertoire file appears here via TCRdb, limited to in-frame rearrangements. These files lack a portion of the clones; in checked studies, under half of the deficit traces to unresolved V genes, and the cause of the others is not known. The sample data list roughly 400,000 clones, and roughly 87% of these were observed just once. Of the sample, about 0.6% falls within the top ten clones. Material for sequencing was PBMCs or T cells enriched from blood (not recorded which). These receptors were taken from a man aged 18 to 30 who had recovered from COVID-19.

The rearrangement joins TRBV24-1 to TRBJ2-1; a possible D gene is TRBD1 (6 bases). The CDR3 spans 17 residues. The germline V and J ends were trimmed by 4 bases and 2 bases, with 17 bases remaining between them. Germline V CDR1 and CDR2: KGHDR, SFDVKD. In nucleotides, the CDR3 is TGTGCCACCAGTGACCCTCACAGGGCCCCCCCCTACAATGAGCAGTTCTTC. This gives the protein CATSDPHRAPPYNEQFF.

A single count supports this clone. This rearrangement joins TRBV27 to TRBJ2-1, with D perhaps matching TRBD2 (5 bases). This CDR3 spans 15 amino acids. CDR1 is MNHEY and CDR2 is SMNVEV in the germline V gene (reference sequence). Trimming pared 3 bases from V and 4 bases from J, leaving 13 bases between. Here the CDR3 reads CASSFPLAGYNEQFF. CDR3 coding DNA: TGTGCCAGCAGTTTCCCTCTAGCTGGGTACAATGAGCAGTTCTTC.

The V gene is TRBV19, the J gene TRBJ1-1; 10 bases line up with TRBD1. V dropped 7 bases and J dropped 4; count of bases not matched to a gene: 12. CDR1 is LNHDA, CDR2 SQIVND, per germline (reference sequence). This CDR3 is built from 16 residues. The DNA of the CDR3 is TGTGCCAGTACCCGGGGTGGCCGGGACAGGGGCACTGAAGCTTTCTTT. Amino acids: CASTRGGRDRGTEAFF.